A single sample gave rise to the 18 T cell receptor beta chains below, sequenced in a study of blood T cell repertoires in COVID-19. The assay was immunoSEQ multiplex PCR, and TCRdb's table has in-frame clones only and misses some. Of about 310,000 clones in the sample, approximately 86% were seen once. Material: PBMCs or T cells enriched from blood (not recorded which). Every receptor here comes from a woman in her late teens or twenties who had recovered from COVID-19.

V and J are TRBV6-2 or TRBV6-3 and TRBJ1-2; the D gene is possibly TRBD1 (6 bases). The V end was cut by 6 bases, the J end by 6 bases, with 14 bases between. The CDR3 has 13 amino acids. Germline CDR1 reads MNHEY; CDR2 reads SVGEGT. The CDR3 spells CASSSQGRDGYTF. Written as DNA, the CDR3 is TGTGCCAGCAGCTCACAGGGAAGGGATGGCTACACCTTC.

The chain combines TRBV19 with TRBJ1-2; perhaps TRBD1 as D (6 bases). There are 16 residues in the CDR3. Looked up from germline, CDR1 is LNHDA and CDR2 is SQIVND (reference sequence). V was pared by 5 bases and J by 5 bases, with 21 bases between. In DNA form, the CDR3 reads TGTGCCAGTAGTCTCCGGGGGGGCAACCTGAGATATGGCTACACCTTC. This translates into CASSLRGGNLRYGYTF.

The chain joins TRBV7-2 to TRBJ2-7; the match to TRBD2 covers 12 bases. The trim removed 4 bases at V and 6 bases at J, leaving 13 bases unmatched. Germline V gene data show CDR1 as SGHTA and CDR2 as FQGNSA. The CDR3 consists of 17 residues. The CDR3 nucleotides read TGTGCCAGCAGCTCAGAATCCGGGACTAGCGGGCCCGCCGAGCAGTACTTC. Its translation is CASSSESGTSGPAEQYF.

The chain carries TRBV12-2 and TRBJ1-5; TRBD1 is taken as the D call from the table, unchecked against the DNA. TRBV12-2 is recorded as a pseudogene. The CDR3 runs 20 residues. The CDR3 sequence is CASRPTYRDRAGDGNQPQHF. As DNA, the CDR3 is TGTGCAAGTCGCCCGACATACCGGGACAGGGCTGGTGATGGCAATCAGCCCCAGCATTTT.

The rearrangement links TRBV7-6 to TRBJ1-5, with D unclear. V lost 0 bases to trimming and J lost 0 bases, with 9 bases between them. Germline V CDR1 and CDR2: SGHVS, FNYEAQ. The CDR3 contains 16 residues. CDR3 region: CASSLASGISNQPQHF. CDR3 nucleotide sequence: TGTGCCAGCAGCTTAGCGTCGGGGATTAGCAATCAGCCCCAGCATTTT. The variable domain in full, with the rest retrieved from reference TRBV7-6 and TRBJ1-5, is GAGVSQSPRYKVTKRGQDVALRCDPISGHVSLYWYRQALGQGPEFLTYFNYEAQQDKSGLPNDRFSAERPEGSISTLTIQRTEQRDSAMYRCASSLASGISNQPQHFGDGTRLSIL.

The CDR3 region is CASSSEGTSGPQETQYF. CDR3 nucleotide sequence: TGTGCCAGCAGCTCGGAAGGTACTAGCGGGCCGCAAGAGACCCAGTACTTC. The chain uses TRBV11-2 and TRBJ2-5, with TRBD2 identical over 9 bases. With V trimmed by 4 bases and J by 2 bases, 11 bases remained unmatched. Germline V lookup: CDR1 SGHAT, CDR2 FQNNGV. This CDR3 contains 17 residues.

This chain uses TRBV2 with TRBJ1-4; D might be TRBD1 (6 bases). The V end was cut by 7 bases, the J end by 8 bases, with 17 bases between. Germline loops: CDR1 SNHLY, CDR2 FYNNEI. The CDR3 extends over 14 amino acids. CDR3 sequence: CASNRDTSLEKLFF. Here the CDR3 DNA reads TGTGCCAGCAACCGGGACACCTCTCTCGAAAAACTGTTTTTT. Combining the CDR3 with reference TRBV2 and TRBJ1-4 gives the whole variable domain EPEVTQTPSHQVTQMGQEVILRCVPISNHLYFYWYRQILGQKVEFLVSFYNNEISEKSEIFDDQFSVERPDGSNFTLKIRSTKLEDSAMYFCASNRDTSLEKLFFGSGTQLSVL.

This clone appeared once. The V gene is TRBV7-9, the J gene TRBJ1-3; maybe TRBD1 (6 bases). The CDR3 has 18 residues. V lost 2 bases to trimming and J lost 0 bases, with 17 bases between them. The germline V gene has CDR1 SEHNR and CDR2 FQNEAQ (reference sequence). This CDR3 is CASSLLFPGGGSGNTIYF. The CDR3 DNA sequence: TGTGCCAGCAGCTTACTGTTTCCGGGGGGCGGCTCTGGAAACACCATATATTTT.

The rearrangement joins TRBV28 to TRBJ2-7; no clear D. The V gene's germline CDR1 is MDHEN and CDR2 SYDVKM. The ends were cut back, 2 bases at V and 7 bases at J, with 12 bases in the middle. The CDR3 covers 13 residues. CDR3 nucleotides: TGTGCCAGCAGTTTAGGCTCCCTCGTGGAGCAGTACTTC. Translated, it gives CASSLGSLVEQYF.

Worth noting for this clone: Other DNA variants within this sample encode the same CDR3. The CDR3 region has the DNA TGTGCCAGCAGCCCCACCGGGATCTCCTACAATGAGCAGTTCTTC. It yields the protein CASSPTGISYNEQFF. The V call is TRBV11-2, the J call TRBJ2-1; D might be TRBD2 (5 bases). The CDR3 sequence is 15 residues long. CDR1 and CDR2 from the germline V gene are SGHAT and FQNNGV. V was cut by 5 bases and J by 0 bases, with 11 bases left in between.

This sequence joins TRBV7-8 and TRBJ1-4, with 8 bases that match TRBD1. The germline V gene encodes CDR1 SGHVS and CDR2 FQNEAQ. CDR3 size: 15 residues. The junction had 7 bases not matched to a gene; V was cut back by 5 bases and J by 5 bases. Here the CDR3 DNA reads TGTGCCAGCAGCCCCCTGGACAGGGTCAATGAAAAACTGTTTTTT. It encodes CASSPLDRVNEKLFF.

The CDR3 nucleotides are TGTGCCAGCAGTTACTCGACCGGGTCGGGATATGGCTACACCTTC. This gives the protein CASSYSTGSGYGYTF. The rearrangement uses TRBV6-5 and TRBJ1-2; D not resolved. V was shortened by 0 bases and J by 5 bases, with 13 bases between the two germline ends. Germline V lookup: CDR1 MNHEY, CDR2 SVGAGI. This CDR3 region has 15 residues.

CDR3 in DNA: TGTGCCAGCGCCGGTGTTTACAATGAGCAGTTCTTC. It codes for CASAGVYNEQFF. This sequence joins TRBV6-5 and TRBJ2-1; no clear D gene. In germline, CDR1 is MNHEY, CDR2 SVGAGI. Trimming took off 8 bases at V and 4 bases at J, with 9 bases between the two ends. The CDR3 is 12 residues long.

The V gene is TRBV5-1, the J gene TRBJ2-3, with D unresolved. V was pared by 6 bases and J by 1 base, with 9 bases between. The CDR3 spans 13 residues. Germline V CDR1 and CDR2: SGHRS, YFSETQ. Here the CDR3 reads CASTPQGTDTQYF. CDR3 bases: TGCGCCAGCACACCTCAGGGCACAGATACGCAGTATTTT.

This rearrangement joins TRBV28 to TRBJ2-7, with TRBD2 matching 7 bases. The germline V gene has CDR1 MDHEN and CDR2 SYDVKM. V lost 5 bases, J lost 4 bases, and 11 bases stayed unmatched. CDR3 length equals 15 residues. For the CDR3, the DNA is TGTGCCAGCAGTCCTCCAGGACTAGGAGGGTACGAGCAGTACTTC. Its protein product is CASSPPGLGGYEQYF.

V is TRBV28 and J is TRBJ1-4; no firm D call. Germline V CDR1 and CDR2: MDHEN, SYDVKM. V was shortened by 7 bases and J by 5 bases, with 23 bases between the two germline ends. CDR3 length: 17 amino acids. CDR3 sequence: CASTYPDAGRSNEKLFF. The CDR3 DNA reads TGTGCCAGCACCTACCCAGATGCGGGCAGGTCAAATGAAAAACTGTTTTTT.

The chain is built from TRBV18 and TRBJ2-7, with 7 bases lining up with TRBD2. The junction had 5 bases not matched to a gene; V was cut back by 0 bases and J by 6 bases. Germline CDR1 KGHSH, CDR2 LQKENI. The CDR3 extends over 14 amino acids. CDR3 loop: CASSPPTGGGEQYF. The CDR3 DNA sequence: TGTGCCAGCTCACCACCCACCGGCGGGGGCGAGCAGTACTTC.

This clone was observed a few times. The chain links TRBV4-1 to TRBJ2-2; 8 nucleotides align to TRBD1. V shed 4 bases and J 6 bases; nucleotides not matched to a gene: 10. Germline loops: CDR1 MGHRA, CDR2 YSYEKL. The CDR3 length is 16 residues. CDR3: CASSLIQGAFSGELFF. The CDR3 DNA reads TGCGCCAGCAGCCTAATCCAGGGGGCGTTTTCCGGGGAGCTGTTTTTT.